A selection of T cell receptor beta chains follows, all from one sample in a study of T-cell reconstitution after alpha-beta-depleted transplantation in children. TCRdb re-called the PCR reads through MiXCR, storing one row per CDR3 protein. The repertoire consists of about 590,000 distinct CDR3 sequences, with 13% occurring once and the leading ten covering around 2.2%. Sequencing used PBMCs, mostly from graft donor cells, obtained 360 days after TCRalphabeta/CD19-depleted stem cell transplant. Receptors originate from a male patient younger than 18 who had a stem cell transplant for acute myeloid leukemia, so the T cells may come from the graft donor. Each CDR3 is given with its conserved first and last residue. A D gene is named only where the DNA matches it firmly. The size field is filled for only some rows; it gives once, few, many or a size class.

length	size	V	J	D	DNA	CDR3
14	few	TRBV11-2	TRBJ2-5	.	TGTGCCAGCAGCTCCCGGAAGGTGTACGGAACCCAGTACTTC	CASSSRKVYGTQYF
19	few	TRBV6-5	TRBJ2-1	.	TGTGCCAGCAGTTACCATCTTTTCAGGGGGGAGGGCCTCCCCAATGAGCAGTTCTTC	CASSYHLFRGEGLPNEQFF
11	.	TRBV27	TRBJ2-5	.	TGTGCCAGCAAGAGCGGGGAGACCCAGTACTTC	CASKSGETQYF
15	.	TRBV12-3/TRBV12-4	TRBJ1-3	.	TGTGCCAGCAGTTTTGGCGTAAAAATCGGAAACACCATATATTTT	CASSFGVKIGNTIYF
16	few	TRBV20-1	TRBJ2-1	TRBD2	TGCAGTGCTAATCCCGGGACTAATAGCTCCTACAATGAGCAGTTCTTC	CSANPGTNSSYNEQFF
17	.	TRBV15	TRBJ1-1	TRBD1	TGTGCCACCAGCAGGGAATCAACAGGGGGAGCGCAGCGTGAAGCTTTCTTT	CATSRESTGGAQREAFF
15	few	TRBV3-1	TRBJ2-3	TRBD2	TGTGCCAGCAGTGAGACTAGCGGACTCACAGATACGCAGTATTTT	CASSETSGLTDTQYF
13	few	TRBV15	TRBJ2-1	.	TGTGCCACCAGCAACTGGCAAGAACATGAGCAGTTCTTC	CATSNWQEHEQFF
17	few	TRBV10-3	TRBJ2-1	TRBD2	TGTGCCATCAGTGACGGTACGCCTAGCGGGTTTAGGAATGAGCAGTTCTTC	CAISDGTPSGFRNEQFF
13	few	TRBV12-3/TRBV12-4	TRBJ1-2	TRBD1	TGTGCCAGCACTACAGGGGGCACCTATGGCTACACCTTC	CASTTGGTYGYTF
15	.	TRBV5-6	TRBJ2-5	.	TGTGCCAGGGGCCCTCGAAGGATGGGCACGGAGACCCAGTACTTC	CARGPRRMGTETQYF
18	.	TRBV9	TRBJ2-7	TRBD2	TGTGCCAGCAGCCCCAGGGGGACTAGCGGGAGATCCTCCTACGAGCAGTACTTC	CASSPRGTSGRSSYEQYF
16	few	TRBV29-1	TRBJ2-7	TRBD2	TGCAGCGTTGCGCAGCGGGAGGGCCAAAGCTCCTACGAGCAGTACTTC	CSVAQREGQSSYEQYF
13	.	TRBV29-1	TRBJ1-3	.	TGCAGCGTTCTGACAGACTCTGGAAACACCATATATTTT	CSVLTDSGNTIYF
13	many	TRBV29-1	TRBJ1-2	.	TGCAGCGTTGGACAGACAACTAACTATGGCTACACCTTC	CSVGQTTNYGYTF
18	few	TRBV19	TRBJ1-3	TRBD1	TGTGCCAGTAGTTCGCCGGGACAGCCTGAACCCTCTGGAAACACCATATATTTT	CASSSPGQPEPSGNTIYF
16	.	TRBV12-3/TRBV12-4	TRBJ2-2	.	TGTGCCAGCAGTTTGAGGGGGATAGTAGACACCGGGGAGCTGTTTTTT	CASSLRGIVDTGELFF
12	few	TRBV9	TRBJ2-7	.	TGTGCCAGCAGCGAGGCGCCCTCCGAGCAGTACTTC	CASSEAPSEQYF
16	few	TRBV18	TRBJ2-1	.	TGTGCCAGCTCACACGTCCGTGGGGCCAGCGGAGATGAGCAGTTCTTC	CASSHVRGASGDEQFF
14	.	TRBV7-2	TRBJ2-1	TRBD2	TGTGCCAGCCAGCTAGCGGGCGTCCTCAATGAGCAGTTCTTC	CASQLAGVLNEQFF
16	.	TRBV3-1	TRBJ2-3	.	TGTGCCAGCAGCCAAGCTTTGGGTAGCGGAGCAGATACGCAGTATTTT	CASSQALGSGADTQYF
16	few	TRBV12-3/TRBV12-4	TRBJ2-1	.	TGTGCCAGCAGTTTAGTAGGACTCAGCTCCTACAATGAGCAGTTCTTC	CASSLVGLSSYNEQFF
14	.	TRBV5-8	TRBJ2-7	TRBD1	TGTGCCAGCAGCTTGACAGGGGATCTCTACGAGCAGTACTTC	CASSLTGDLYEQYF